This entry lists 13 T cell receptor beta chains sequenced from one sample in a study of blood T cell repertoires in COVID-19. Data came from immunoSEQ multiplex PCR; TCRdb stores just in-frame clones and leaves some out. This sample has approximately 33,000 clones, with roughly 86% found just once. The sample taken for sequencing was peripheral blood. All receptors derive from a man in his sixties with COVID-19, enrolled during active disease.

The gene calls are TRBV27 and TRBJ2-2; D call uncertain. Trimming cost V 4 bases and J 4 bases, with 10 bases left between them. Germline V gene data show CDR1 as MNHEY and CDR2 as SMNVEV (reference sequence). The CDR3 length is 14 residues. The CDR3 sequence is CASSSSQFTGELFF. As DNA, the CDR3 is TGTGCCAGCAGTTCTTCACAGTTCACCGGGGAGCTGTTTTTT.

The CDR3: CASSTRDFPKELFF. In DNA, the CDR3 is TGTGCCAGTAGTACCCGGGACTTCCCTAAGGAGCTGTTTTTT. V gene TRBV19 combines with J gene TRBJ2-2; D is perhaps TRBD2 (6 bases). The V end was cut by 4 bases, the J end by 10 bases, with 16 bases between. The CDR3 has 14 residues. Germline V gene data show CDR1 as LNHDA and CDR2 as SQIVND (reference sequence).

The rearrangement links TRBV27 to TRBJ2-3; D is undetermined. Germline V gives CDR1 MNHEY, CDR2 SMNVEV (reference sequence). Trimming left V 4 bases short and J 5 bases short, with 13 bases between. CDR3 size: 14 residues. CDR3 sequence reads: CASSSALSGDTQYF. The CDR3 DNA reads as TGTGCCAGCAGTTCAGCGTTGTCGGGAGATACGCAGTATTTT.

The chain couples TRBV7-8 to TRBJ2-4, with D tentatively TRBD1 (7 bases). V shed 2 bases and J shed 0 bases, with 20 bases lying between them. CDR1 and CDR2 from the germline V gene are SGHVS and FQNEAQ. This CDR3 spans 19 amino acids. The CDR3 bases are TGTGCCAGCAGCTTACCGGGGGACAGACCCGATCTAGCCAAAAACATTCAGTACTTC. Encoded protein: CASSLPGDRPDLAKNIQYF.

The chain uses TRBV18 and TRBJ2-1; 7 bases align to TRBD1. V shed 5 bases, J shed 14 bases, and the junction held 9 bases outside the gene matches. Germline CDR1 reads KGHSH; CDR2 reads LQKENI. The CDR3 is 12 residues long. The CDR3 coding sequence is TGTGCCAGCTCATCTAGTAGGGACAGTGAGTTCTTC. This encodes CASSSSRDSEFF.

The V and J genes are TRBV7-2 and TRBJ2-7, with a tentative D call TRBD1 (5 bases). Trimming stripped 4 bases from V and 7 bases from J, with 14 bases between. Germline V CDR1 and CDR2: SGHTA, FQGNSA. The CDR3 is 13 residues long. Here the CDR3 DNA reads TGTGCCAGCAGCTCTATGAGACAGAGGGAGCAGTACTTC. Amino acids: CASSSMRQREQYF.

The chain combines TRBV29-1 with TRBJ2-3; 7 bases are a match to TRBD1. The trim removed 7 bases at V and 2 bases at J, leaving 6 bases unmatched. Germline values: CDR1 SQVTM, CDR2 ANQGSEA. This CDR3 has 13 amino acids. CDR3 region: CSAEDRSTDTQYF. CDR3 in DNA: TGCAGCGCCGAGGACAGGTCCACAGATACGCAGTATTTT.

J is TRBJ2-4 and V is TRBV7-9; TRBD2 matches 7 bases. Per the germline V gene, CDR1 is SEHNR and CDR2 is FQNEAQ (reference sequence). This CDR3 is 17 amino acids long. Trimming cost V 5 bases and J 1 base; bases outside gene matches: 11. Here the CDR3 reads CASSPSPGRTAKNIQYF. The CDR3 DNA reads TGTGCCAGCAGCCCAAGCCCCGGGAGGACGGCCAAAAACATTCAGTACTTC.

The CDR3 sequence: CASSLSPEKLFF. CDR3 coding DNA: TGCGCCAGCAGCTTGTCCCCAGAAAAACTGTTTTTT. The rearrangement joins TRBV5-1 to TRBJ1-4; D is undetermined. Germline V lookup: CDR1 SGHRS, CDR2 YFSETQ. Trimming shortened V by 1 base and J by 8 bases, and 6 bases separated the two germline ends. CDR3 size: 12 residues.

This clone was picked up one time. The chain carries TRBV9 and TRBJ2-7; the D is unclear. V lost 4 bases and J 6 bases, leaving 11 bases between the germline ends. CDR3 size: 12 residues. From germline, CDR1 is SGDLS and CDR2 YYNGEE. CDR3 loop: CASSYGTGEQYF. Here the CDR3 DNA reads TGTGCCAGCAGCTATGGAACGGGCGAGCAGTACTTC.

This clone is a singleton in its sample. The rearrangement links TRBV10-1 to TRBJ2-5, with a tentative D call TRBD2 (6 bases). This CDR3 spans 13 amino acids. Per the germline V gene, CDR1 is WNHNN and CDR2 is SYGVQD (reference sequence). V was cut by 5 bases and J by 3 bases, with 10 bases left in between. For the CDR3, the DNA is TGCGCCAGCAGTCTAAGACTAGAAGAGACCCAGTACTTC. Translation: CASSLRLEETQYF.

By share of the sample, this clone is medium-sized. The gene calls are TRBV9 and TRBJ2-1; 7 bases agree with TRBD2. Germline V lookup: CDR1 SGDLS, CDR2 YYNGEE. The CDR3 length is 13 residues. J was trimmed by 10 bases and V by 3 bases; bases with no gene match: 7. CDR3 amino acids: CASSDLADQEQFF. The CDR3 nucleotides are TGTGCCAGCAGCGACCTAGCGGACCAAGAGCAGTTCTTC. Variable domain in full (rest from reference TRBV9 and TRBJ2-1): DSGVTQTPKHLITATGQRVTLRCSPRSGDLSVYWYQQSLDQGLQFLIQYYNGEERAKGNILERFSAQQFPDLHSELNLSSLELGDSALYFCASSDLADQEQFFGPGTRLTVL.

A remark on this clone: No conserved phenylalanine or tryptophan is present at the end of the CDR3, so a read error is the likely explanation. It is unclear where the CDR3 begins or ends on the DNA, so no DNA is shown, and the CDR3 is as TCRdb lists it. The V gene is TRBV11-3, the J gene TRBJ1-5. Inclusive of both ends, the CDR3 amounts to 9 amino acids. CDR1 and CDR2 (germline): SGHNT, YENEEA. CDR3 in amino acids: CASSFGRGL.